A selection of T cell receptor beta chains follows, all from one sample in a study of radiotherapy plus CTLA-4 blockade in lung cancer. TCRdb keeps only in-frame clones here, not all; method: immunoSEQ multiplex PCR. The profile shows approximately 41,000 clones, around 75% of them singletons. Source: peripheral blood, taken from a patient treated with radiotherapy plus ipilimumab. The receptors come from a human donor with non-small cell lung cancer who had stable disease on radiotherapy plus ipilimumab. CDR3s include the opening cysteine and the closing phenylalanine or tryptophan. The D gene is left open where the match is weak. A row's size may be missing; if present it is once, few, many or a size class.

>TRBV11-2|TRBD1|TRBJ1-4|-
TGTGCCAGCAGCTTAGATTTTGGACAGGGAGTGTTTTTT
CASSLDFGQGVFF
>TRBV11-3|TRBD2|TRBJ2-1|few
TGTGCCAGCAGCCACACCGGACTAGCGGGGAGCTCCTACAATGAGCAGTTCTTC
CASSHTGLAGSSYNEQFF
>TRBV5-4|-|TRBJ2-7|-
TGTGCCAGCAGAGAGACAGGCACTCCCTCCTACGAGCAGTACTTC
CASRETGTPSYEQYF
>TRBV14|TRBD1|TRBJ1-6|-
TGTGCCAGCAGCCAAGAGGGACAGGGATTTAATTCACCCCTCCACTTT
CASSQEGQGFNSPLHF
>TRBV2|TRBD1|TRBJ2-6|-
TGTGCCAGCTGGGGACAGGGGGGAGCTGGGGCCAACGTCCTGGCTTTC
CASWGQGGAGANVLAF
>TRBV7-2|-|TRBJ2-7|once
TGTGCCAGCAGCCTCCGAGGGGGGGGCTACGAGCAGTACTTC
CASSLRGGGYEQYF
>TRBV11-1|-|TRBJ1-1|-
TGTGCCATACAACCCCACACTGAAGCTTTCTTT
CAIQPHTEAFF
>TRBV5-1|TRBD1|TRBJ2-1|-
TGCGCCAGCAGCCCCGGGACAGGGGAATCCAATGAGCAGTTCTTC
CASSPGTGESNEQFF
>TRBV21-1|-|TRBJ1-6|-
TGTGCCAGCAGCAAAGGGGACAGGGAAAATTCACCCCTCCACTTT
CASSKGDRENSPLHF
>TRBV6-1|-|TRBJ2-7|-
TGTGCCAGCAGTGAAGGGGCGAAAGGGAGCGAGCAGTACTTC
CASSEGAKGSEQYF
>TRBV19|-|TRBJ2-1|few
TGTGCCAGTAGTATACGCAGGGATCTCTTCGATGAGCAGTTCTTC
CASSIRRDLFDEQFF
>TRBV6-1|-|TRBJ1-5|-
TGTGCCAGCAGTTCGGGGAGGGGGAATCAGCCCCAGCATTTT
CASSSGRGNQPQHF
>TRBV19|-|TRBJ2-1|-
TGTGCCAGTAGTATAGCCCGTTACAATGAGCAGTTCTTC
CASSIARYNEQFF
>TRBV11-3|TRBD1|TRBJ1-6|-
TGTGCCAGCAGCTTAAGGGACAGGGATTCACCCCTCCACTTT
CASSLRDRDSPLHF
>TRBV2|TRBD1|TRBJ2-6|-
TGTGCCAGCAGTGTGGGAACAGGGGCGATAGGGGCCAACGTCCTGACTTTC
CASSVGTGAIGANVLTF
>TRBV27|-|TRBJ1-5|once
TGTGCCAGCAGTTTATACAGGTATAGCAATCAGCCCCAGCATTTT
CASSLYRYSNQPQHF
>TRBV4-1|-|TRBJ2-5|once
TGCGCCAGCAGCCCTGGGGGGAGTCGGACCCAGTACTTC
CASSPGGSRTQYF
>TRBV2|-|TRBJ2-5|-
TGTGCCAGCAGTGGCCAGGGGGAGACCCAGTACTTC
CASSGQGETQYF
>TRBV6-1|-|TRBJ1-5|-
TGTGCCAGCAGTGAAGGGGGGGTTCTTCAGCCCCAGCATTTT
CASSEGGVLQPQHF
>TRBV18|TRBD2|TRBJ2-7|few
TGTGCCAGCTCACCGAGCGGGGGAAACTACGAGCAGTACTTC
CASSPSGGNYEQYF
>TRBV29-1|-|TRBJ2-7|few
TGCAGCGTTGAAGTCAGGGGAGGGTACGAGCAGTACTTC
CSVEVRGGYEQYF
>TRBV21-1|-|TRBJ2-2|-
TGTGCCAGCAACCATGGGACAGCGGTGTGGGACACCGGGGAGCTGTTTTTT
CASNHGTAVWDTGELFF
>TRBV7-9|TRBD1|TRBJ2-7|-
TGTGCCAGCAGCTTAGGGCTGACCGACAGGGAACCCTACGAGCAGTACTTC
CASSLGLTDREPYEQYF
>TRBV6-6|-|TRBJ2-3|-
TGTGCCAGCAGTTCCCAGGCAGGGCCAGATACGCAGTATTTT
CASSSQAGPDTQYF
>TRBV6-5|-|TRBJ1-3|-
TGTGCCAGCAGTTACTCAACCGCCAGCTCTGGAAACACCATATATTTT
CASSYSTASSGNTIYF
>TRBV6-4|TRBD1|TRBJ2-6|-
TGTGCCAGCAGTGTCGGGACAGGGACTGGGGCCAACGTCCTGACTTTC
CASSVGTGTGANVLTF
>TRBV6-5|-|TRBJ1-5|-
TGTGCCAGCAGTCCAGGGGATACTCAGCCCCAGCATTTT
CASSPGDTQPQHF
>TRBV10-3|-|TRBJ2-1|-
TGTGCCATCAGTGAGTCGACTCCCGGCTCCTACAATGAGCAGTTCTTC
CAISESTPGSYNEQFF
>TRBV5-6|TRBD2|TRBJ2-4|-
TGTGCCAGCAGCTTGGAGGGGACTAGCGGGGGCCCCGGGGACATTCAGTACTTC
CASSLEGTSGGPGDIQYF
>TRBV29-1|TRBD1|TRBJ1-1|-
TGCAGCGTCAAAACAGGGGCGAACACTGAAGCTTTCTTT
CSVKTGANTEAFF
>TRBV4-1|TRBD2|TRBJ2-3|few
TGCGCCAGCAGCCAGGCTATGAGACAGACTTCCGGGAGGACGCAGTATTTT
CASSQAMRQTSGRTQYF
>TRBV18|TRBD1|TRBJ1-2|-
TGTGCCAGCTCCCTCGACAGGGAACCTAACTATGGCTACACCTTC
CASSLDREPNYGYTF